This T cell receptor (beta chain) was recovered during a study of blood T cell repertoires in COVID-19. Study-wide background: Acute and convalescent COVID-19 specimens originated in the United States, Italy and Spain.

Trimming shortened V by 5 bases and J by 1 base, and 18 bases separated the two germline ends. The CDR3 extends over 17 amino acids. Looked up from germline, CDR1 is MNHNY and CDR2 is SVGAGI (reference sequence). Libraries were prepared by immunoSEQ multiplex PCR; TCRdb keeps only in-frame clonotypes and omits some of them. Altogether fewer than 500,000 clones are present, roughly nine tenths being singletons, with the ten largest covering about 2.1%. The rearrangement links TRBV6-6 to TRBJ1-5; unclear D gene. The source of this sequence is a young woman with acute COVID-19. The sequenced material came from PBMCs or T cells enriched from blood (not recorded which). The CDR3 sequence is CASSQVSGVNSNQPQHF. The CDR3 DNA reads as TGTGCCAGCAGTCAGGTATCCGGGGTGAACAGCAATCAGCCCCAGCATTTT.